Listed below are T cell receptor beta chains from one sample, sequenced in a study of T cell repertoires in cytomegalovirus infection. TCRdb re-derived calls from the reads in MiXCR, one entry per CDR3 protein. The sample lists 350,000 to 500,000 distinct CDR3 sequences, approximately 31% occurring once. Sequencing used PBMCs. The receptors stem from a human donor in good health (CMV status not recorded). Some clones in this sample may be carry-over from other donors' samples. CDR3s include the opening cysteine and the closing phenylalanine or tryptophan. The order of the fields is clone size, J gene, V gene, D gene, CDR3 DNA, CDR3 protein. A D gene is named only where the DNA matches it firmly. Only some rows state a clone size, as once, few, many or a class for expanded clones.

clone_size: few; j_call: TRBJ1-2; v_call: TRBV12-3/TRBV12-4; d_call: .; cdr3_nt: TGTGCCAGCAGCTTTGATAACTATGGCTACACCTTC; cdr3_aa: CASSFDNYGYTF
clone_size: few; j_call: TRBJ1-1; v_call: TRBV4-1; d_call: .; cdr3_nt: TGCGCCAGCAGCCAAGATGAGTCGGCCTACACTGAAGCTTTCTTT; cdr3_aa: CASSQDESAYTEAFF
clone_size: .; j_call: TRBJ1-2; v_call: TRBV19; d_call: .; cdr3_nt: TGTGCCACCACTGAGGGGAACTATGGCTACACCTTC; cdr3_aa: CATTEGNYGYTF
clone_size: .; j_call: TRBJ1-2; v_call: TRBV5-1; d_call: .; cdr3_nt: TGCGCCAGCAGCAAGGACTATGGCTACACCTTC; cdr3_aa: CASSKDYGYTF
clone_size: .; j_call: TRBJ2-7; v_call: TRBV6-6; d_call: .; cdr3_nt: TGTGCCAGCAGTTACTCTTCCCCGGACAGCAGCTCCTACGAGCAGTACTTC; cdr3_aa: CASSYSSPDSSSYEQYF
clone_size: .; j_call: TRBJ1-1; v_call: TRBV10-3; d_call: .; cdr3_nt: TGTGCCATCAGTGAGGGGGGGAGCACTGAAGCTTTCTTT; cdr3_aa: CAISEGGSTEAFF
clone_size: many; j_call: TRBJ2-1; v_call: TRBV7-8; d_call: TRBD2; cdr3_nt: TGTGCCAGCAGTCTCCCTCGGGGGGGGAACAATGAGCAGTTCTTC; cdr3_aa: CASSLPRGGNNEQFF
clone_size: many; j_call: TRBJ2-2; v_call: TRBV7-9; d_call: .; cdr3_nt: TGTGCCAGCAGCCCCCAAGAGTCTACTTACACCGGGGAGCTGTTTTTT; cdr3_aa: CASSPQESTYTGELFF
clone_size: few; j_call: TRBJ1-2; v_call: TRBV12-3/TRBV12-4; d_call: TRBD1; cdr3_nt: TGTGCCTCCAGGGGGCTCCAGACTTCTAACTATGGCTACACCTTC; cdr3_aa: CASRGLQTSNYGYTF
clone_size: few; j_call: TRBJ1-1; v_call: TRBV6-2/TRBV6-3; d_call: .; cdr3_nt: TGTGCCAGCAGTTACTCCCCGACAGACCACAACACTGAAGCTTTCTTT; cdr3_aa: CASSYSPTDHNTEAFF
clone_size: .; j_call: TRBJ2-7; v_call: TRBV5-4; d_call: .; cdr3_nt: TGTGCCAGCAGCTTGGTGGGGTTGCGGGAGCAGTACTTC; cdr3_aa: CASSLVGLREQYF
clone_size: .; j_call: TRBJ2-3; v_call: TRBV4-2; d_call: .; cdr3_nt: TGTGCCAGCAGCCAAGAGGGGGCTAGTGGGGATACGCAGTATTTT; cdr3_aa: CASSQEGASGDTQYF
clone_size: .; j_call: TRBJ1-5; v_call: TRBV15; d_call: .; cdr3_nt: TGTGCCACCAGCAGAGATTGGAATCAGCCCCAGCATTTT; cdr3_aa: CATSRDWNQPQHF
clone_size: .; j_call: TRBJ2-2; v_call: TRBV29-1; d_call: .; cdr3_nt: TGCAGCGTTCGCGGACTATCGAACACCGGGGAGCTGTTTTTT; cdr3_aa: CSVRGLSNTGELFF
clone_size: .; j_call: TRBJ2-6; v_call: TRBV2; d_call: .; cdr3_nt: TGTGCCCCCCCAAGCGTCTCTGGGGCCAACGTCCTGACTTTC; cdr3_aa: CAPPSVSGANVLTF
clone_size: .; j_call: TRBJ2-1; v_call: TRBV28; d_call: .; cdr3_nt: TGTGCCAGCAGTTCCGGGATTAACGCCCATGAGCAGTTCTTC; cdr3_aa: CASSSGINAHEQFF
clone_size: .; j_call: TRBJ2-7; v_call: TRBV6-1; d_call: TRBD2; cdr3_nt: TGTGCCAGCAGTGAGTGGAGGGGAGGGACCACCTACGAGCAGTACTTC; cdr3_aa: CASSEWRGGTTYEQYF
clone_size: many; j_call: TRBJ1-4; v_call: TRBV6-5; d_call: .; cdr3_nt: TGTGCCAGCAGTTACTCGGGAGAAAAACTGTTTTTT; cdr3_aa: CASSYSGEKLFF
clone_size: few; j_call: TRBJ2-1; v_call: TRBV2; d_call: .; cdr3_nt: TGTGCCAGCCAATACAATGAGCAGTTCTTC; cdr3_aa: CASQYNEQFF
clone_size: .; j_call: TRBJ2-7; v_call: TRBV20-1; d_call: TRBD2; cdr3_nt: TGCAGTGCTAGCCAGATTACTAGCGGGGGAAAACCCTACGAGCAGTCCTTC; cdr3_aa: CSASQITSGGKPYEQSF
clone_size: many; j_call: TRBJ1-5; v_call: TRBV12-3/TRBV12-4; d_call: .; cdr3_nt: TGTGCCAGCAGTTTATATATGGGGGAATTTAGCAATCAGCCCCAGCATTTT; cdr3_aa: CASSLYMGEFSNQPQHF
clone_size: few; j_call: TRBJ1-2; v_call: TRBV9; d_call: .; cdr3_nt: TGTGCCAGCAGCGTTCCTTCATATGGCTACACCTTC; cdr3_aa: CASSVPSYGYTF